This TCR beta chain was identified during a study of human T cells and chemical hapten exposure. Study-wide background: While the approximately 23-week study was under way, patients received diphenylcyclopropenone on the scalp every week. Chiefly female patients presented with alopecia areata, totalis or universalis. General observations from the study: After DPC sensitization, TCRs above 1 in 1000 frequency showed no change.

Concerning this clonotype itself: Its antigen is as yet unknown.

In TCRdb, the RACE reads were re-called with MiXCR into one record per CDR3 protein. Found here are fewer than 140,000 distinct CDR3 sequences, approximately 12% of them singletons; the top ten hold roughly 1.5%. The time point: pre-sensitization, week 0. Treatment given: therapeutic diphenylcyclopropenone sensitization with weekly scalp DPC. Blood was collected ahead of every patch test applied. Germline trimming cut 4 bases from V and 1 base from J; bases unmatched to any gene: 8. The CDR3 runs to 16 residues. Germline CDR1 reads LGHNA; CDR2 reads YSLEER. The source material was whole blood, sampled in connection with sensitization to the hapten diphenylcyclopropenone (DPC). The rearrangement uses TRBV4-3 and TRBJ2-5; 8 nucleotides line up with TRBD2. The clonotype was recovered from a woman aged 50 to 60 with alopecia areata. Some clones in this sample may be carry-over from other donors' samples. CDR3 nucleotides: TGCGCCAGCAGCCTTTTAGCGGGGTCCGCCCAAGAGACCCAGTACTTC. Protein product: CASSLLAGSAQETQYF.